This T cell receptor beta chain was recorded in a study of control samples from healthy donors and cancer patients. Here immunoSEQ multiplex PCR was the method, and the copy in TCRdb shows in-frame clones only, minus some. Here the sample spans around 100,000 clones, roughly nine tenths being singletons. The CDR3 spans 16 residues. The germline CDR1 and CDR2 sequences are MNHEY and SMNVEV (reference sequence). V lost 6 bases, J lost 5 bases, and 22 bases lay in between. The chain recombines TRBV27 with TRBJ1-2; D is possibly TRBD1 (6 bases). This TCR was recovered from a woman between 45 and 60 years old in good health. Material for sequencing was blood. Written as DNA, the CDR3 is TGTGCCAGCAGCCTCCACTCATCCGGGACACCTTATGGCTACACCTTC. This encodes CASSLHSSGTPYGYTF.